Shown below are 29 T cell receptor beta chains from a single sample sequenced in a study of T cells after yellow fever vaccination. Via MiXCR, TCRdb re-called the 5' RACE reads, giving one row per CDR3 protein. The repertoire holds about 300,000 distinct CDR3 sequences, with around 6.8% as singletons. This specimen consisted of PBMCs, obtained more than 40 days after the first yellow fever vaccination. These receptors all stem from a man aged 18 to 29 who received the YFV17D yellow fever vaccine.

A few counts support this clonotype. The V and J genes are TRBV2 and TRBJ2-1; D is perhaps TRBD1 (6 bases). From germline, CDR1 is SNHLY and CDR2 FYNNEI. Trimming cost V 5 bases and J 12 bases, with 14 bases left between them. The CDR3 consists of 12 residues. In DNA, the CDR3 is TGTGCCAGCAGTAACAGGGACCCTGGGCAGTTCTTC. Translation gives CASSNRDPGQFF. Drawing the rest from reference TRBV2 and TRBJ2-1, the complete variable domain is EPEVTQTPSHQVTQMGQEVILRCVPISNHLYFYWYRQILGQKVEFLVSFYNNEISEKSEIFDDQFSVERPDGSNFTLKIRSTKLEDSAMYFCASSNRDPGQFFGPGTRLTVL.

This clonotype was seen a handful of times. The chain links TRBV30 to TRBJ2-3; D call uncertain. Germline V gene data show CDR1 as GTSNPN and CDR2 as SVGIG (reference sequence). The V gene lost 0 bases and the J gene lost 2 bases, with 6 bases spanning the gap. The CDR3 has 13 amino acids. This CDR3 is CAWSVPLTDTQYF. As DNA, the CDR3 is TGTGCCTGGAGTGTACCCCTCACAGATACGCAGTATTTT.

This chain joins TRBV7-8 and TRBJ1-1; no clear D. Germline CDR1 and CDR2: SGHVS and FQNEAQ. The CDR3 is made up of 15 amino acids. Trimming cost V 0 bases and J 6 bases, with 14 bases left between them. The CDR3 region has the DNA TGTGCCAGCAGCTTAGCCTCAGCTTGGACGGCTGAAGCTTTCTTT. It codes for CASSLASAWTAEAFF. The full variable domain, rest sourced from reference TRBV7-8 and TRBJ1-1, is GAGVSQSPRYKVAKRGQDVALRCDPISGHVSLFWYQQALGQGPEFLTYFQNEAQLDKSGLPSDRFFAERPEGSVSTLKIQRTQQEDSAVYLCASSLASAWTAEAFFGQGTRLTVV.

This clonotype showed up just a few times. V gene TRBV7-2 combines with J gene TRBJ1-3; TRBD1 might be the D (5 bases). The germline V and J ends were trimmed by 8 bases and 1 base, with 9 bases remaining between them. The CDR3 extends over 13 amino acids. CDR1 and CDR2 from the germline V gene are SGHTA and FQGNSA. The CDR3 sequence: CASQGGSGNTIYF. The CDR3 DNA reads as TGTGCCAGCCAGGGCGGGTCTGGAAACACCATATATTTT.

This clonotype was picked up many times. The rearrangement joins TRBV19 to TRBJ2-5, with D possibly matching TRBD1 (6 bases). From germline, CDR1 is LNHDA and CDR2 SQIVND (reference sequence). V lost 10 bases and J lost 6, with 21 bases in between. The CDR3 extends over 14 amino acids. The CDR3 spells CANWGKQGRKTQYF. CDR3 bases: TGTGCCAACTGGGGAAAACAGGGTAGGAAGACCCAGTACTTC. Using reference TRBV19 and TRBJ2-5 for the parts outside the CDR3, the full variable domain is DGGITQSPKYLFRKEGQNVTLSCEQNLNHDAMYWYRQDPGQGLRLIYYSQIVNDFQKGDIAEGYSVSREKKESFPLTVTSAQKNPTAFYLCANWGKQGRKTQYFGPGTRLLVL.

This chain uses TRBV7-9 with TRBJ2-5; D remains unclear. The germline gives CDR1 SEHNR, CDR2 FQNEAQ (reference sequence). The V gene lost 5 bases and the J gene lost 0 bases, with 10 bases spanning the gap. The CDR3 consists of 14 residues. CDR3 sequence (DNA): TGTGCCAGCAGCCTCCCACTTAACCAAGAGACCCAGTACTTC. Its protein product is CASSLPLNQETQYF.

In this sample, this clonotype turned up many times. The rearrangement joins TRBV7-9 to TRBJ2-5; D not certain. Between the trimmed V and J ends, which lost 2 bases and 2 bases, there was a span of 3 bases. Germline CDR1 is SEHNR and CDR2 is FQNEAQ (reference sequence). The CDR3 contains 12 residues. CDR3 DNA: TGTGCCAGCAGCTTAACTCAAGAGACCCAGTACTTC. It encodes CASSLTQETQYF.

The gene calls are TRBV7-2 and TRBJ2-1; D is perhaps TRBD2 (7 bases). V was clipped by 0 bases and J by 9 bases, with 9 bases between them. The CDR3 consists of 13 residues. Germline V CDR1 and CDR2: SGHTA, FQGNSA. CDR3 coding DNA: TGTGCCAGCAGCTTAGCGGGGGGGGCTGAGCAGTTCTTC. It codes for CASSLAGGAEQFF.

This clonotype was seen a few times. The V call is TRBV24-1, the J call TRBJ1-6, with D unresolved. Germline assignment: CDR1 KGHDR and CDR2 SFDVKD. The V end lost 5 bases, the J end lost 8 bases, and 6 bases lay between the germline ends. This CDR3 region has 12 residues. This chain's CDR3 is CATSGSDSPLHF. The CDR3 bases are TGTGCCACCAGTGGGAGTGATTCACCCCTCCACTTT.

This clonotype has only a few counts. This rearrangement joins TRBV10-1 to TRBJ1-1; D uncertain. The V end lost 2 bases, the J end lost 4 bases, and 8 bases lay between the germline ends. Germline V gene lookup returns CDR1 WNHNN and CDR2 SYGVQD (reference sequence). This CDR3 comprises 13 residues. This chain's CDR3 is CASSENRGTEAFF. The CDR3 nucleotides are TGCGCCAGCAGTGAGAATCGTGGCACTGAAGCTTTCTTT.

This clonotype was found a few times. The chain is built from TRBV9 and TRBJ2-4; D possibly corresponds to TRBD2 (5 bases). Trimming took 7 bases from V and 0 from J, leaving 8 bases between them. The CDR3 length is 13 residues. Germline lookup yields CDR1 SGDLS and CDR2 YYNGEE. The chain's CDR3 is CASSGIAKNIQYF. The CDR3 coding sequence is TGTGCCAGCTCCGGGATAGCCAAAAACATTCAGTACTTC.

The chain has TRBV7-9 and TRBJ1-4; a weak D match, TRBD1 (6 bases). This CDR3 spans 14 amino acids. Trimming took 5 bases from V and 1 from J, leaving 8 bases between them. CDR1 is SEHNR and CDR2 is FQNEAQ in the germline V gene (reference sequence). The CDR3 nucleotides read TGTGCCAGCAGCCCAGGGGTAACTAATGAAAAACTGTTTTTT. This sequence encodes CASSPGVTNEKLFF.

This clonotype was recorded at least ten times. The rearrangement links TRBV4-3 to TRBJ2-3; 8 positions match TRBD1. J lost 6 bases, V lost 0 bases, and 8 bases had no gene match. The CDR3 totals 16 residues. CDR1 is LGHNA and CDR2 is YSLEER in the germline V gene. The DNA for the CDR3 is TGCGCCAGCAGCCAAGAAGGTCCAGGGGGCGCGGATACGCAGTATTTT. Translating gives CASSQEGPGGADTQYF.

This clonotype was picked up a small number of times. The V gene is TRBV4-3, the J gene TRBJ2-3; TRBD2 is a possible D gene (6 bases). V was clipped by 3 bases and J by 7 bases, with 20 bases between them. The CDR3 has 16 amino acids. Germline loops: CDR1 LGHNA, CDR2 YSLEER. This CDR3 reads CASSQVSSVGYNTQYF. The CDR3 region has the DNA TGCGCCAGCAGCCAGGTCTCTAGCGTGGGGTATAATACGCAGTATTTT.

This clonotype was observed a few times. V is TRBV14 and J is TRBJ2-3; D is possibly TRBD1 (5 bases). Germline CDR1 SGHDN, CDR2 FVKESK. The CDR3 runs to 16 residues. The V gene lost 0 bases and the J gene lost 1 base, with 11 bases spanning the gap. The CDR3 DNA is TGTGCCAGCAGCCAAGATCGGGTCAGGGGCACAGATACGCAGTATTTT. Translating gives CASSQDRVRGTDTQYF.

The chain links TRBV10-3 to TRBJ1-1, with D possibly TRBD1 on 6 matching bases. The CDR3 consists of 14 residues. Looked up from germline, CDR1 is ENHRY and CDR2 is SYGVKD. Trimming pared 0 bases from V and 3 bases from J, leaving 8 bases between. In DNA, the CDR3 is TGTGCCATCAGTGAGTCGGGGGCGGACACTGAAGCTTTCTTT. Protein product: CAISESGADTEAFF.

The CDR3 DNA follows: TGCGCCAGCAGCCAATGGGGACAGGGGACCGGGGAGCTGTTTTTT. Translating gives CASSQWGQGTGELFF. The chain couples TRBV4-1 to TRBJ2-2, with 10 bases aligning to TRBD1. The junction had 2 bases not matched to a gene; V was cut back by 2 bases and J by 5 bases. In germline, CDR1 is MGHRA, CDR2 YSYEKL. This CDR3 spans 15 amino acids.

The V and J genes are TRBV19 and TRBJ2-1; D gene uncertain. This CDR3 region has 13 residues. The ends were cut back, 3 bases at V and 10 bases at J, with 13 bases in the middle. Germline V gene lookup returns CDR1 LNHDA and CDR2 SQIVND (reference sequence). As DNA, the CDR3 is TGTGCCAGTAGTATCTCGAGTCGTGGAGAGCAGTTCTTC. Amino acids: CASSISSRGEQFF.

This clonotype was seen many times. V usage is TRBV29-1 and J usage is TRBJ1-1; no clear D gene. Looked up from germline, CDR1 is SQVTM and CDR2 is ANQGSEA. The CDR3 is made up of 12 amino acids. CDR3 bases: TGCAGAGCAACAGTCGTGAACACTGAAGCTTTCTTT. Translating it yields CRATVVNTEAFF.

This clonotype has a count of ten or more. The chain recombines TRBV7-8 with TRBJ2-2; 8 bases line up with TRBD1. This CDR3 region has 13 residues. The germline CDR1 and CDR2 sequences are SGHVS and FQNEAQ. The J segment lost 7 bases and the V segment lost 7 bases, leaving 5 bases of the junction unmatched. The CDR3 DNA follows: TGTGCCAGCAACCCGACAGGGGTCGGGGAGCTGTTTTTT. It yields the protein CASNPTGVGELFF.

This clonotype has just a few counts. The chain recombines TRBV5-4 with TRBJ1-1; D perhaps matches TRBD1 (5 bases). This CDR3 comprises 13 residues. With 3 bases removed from V and 13 bases from J, the gap between germline ends came to 19 bases. CDR1 and CDR2 from the germline V gene are SGHNT and YYREEE (reference sequence). CDR3 loop: CASSYNSQVLDFF. The CDR3 DNA is TGTGCCAGCAGCTACAATTCACAGGTTCTGGATTTCTTT. Full variable domain (rest looked up from reference TRBV5-4 and TRBJ1-1): ETGVTQSPTHLIKTRGQQVTLRCSSQSGHNTVSWYQQALGQGPQFIFQYYREEENGRGNFPPRFSGLQFPNYSSELNVNALELDDSALYLCASSYNSQVLDFFGQGTRLTVV.

This clonotype was seen many times. The chain combines TRBV5-1 with TRBJ2-6; TRBD2 is a possible D gene (6 bases). This CDR3 has 17 residues. The germline V gene has CDR1 SGHRS and CDR2 YFSETQ. Deletions cut 5 bases from V and 0 bases from J, with 15 bases between. The DNA for the CDR3 is TGCGCCAGCAGGGTATCGGGACTTCTCTCTGGGGCCAACGTCCTGACTTTC. Its translation: CASRVSGLLSGANVLTF.

This clonotype was picked up one time. At one end, the junction sequence differs from germline, possibly due to a read error. V is TRBV6-6 and J is TRBJ2-3, with no clear D. The CDR3 totals 12 residues. Germline V CDR1 and CDR2: MNHNY, SVGAGI (reference sequence). As DNA, the CDR3 is TGTACCAGCAGTTACGAGGCGGATACGCAGTATTTT. It codes for CTSSYEADTQYF.

This chain uses TRBV11-2 with TRBJ2-5; 11 positions agree with TRBD2. The germline V gene has CDR1 SGHAT and CDR2 FQNNGV. The junction had 8 bases not matched to a gene; V was cut back by 5 bases and J by 0 bases. This CDR3 region has 17 residues. Written as DNA, the CDR3 is TGTGCCAGCAGCCCAATACTAGCGGGGGCGTACCAAGAGACCCAGTACTTC. This translates into CASSPILAGAYQETQYF.

In this sample, this clonotype turned up many times. The chain combines TRBV7-6 with TRBJ2-1; 9 bases fit TRBD2. CDR1 and CDR2 from the germline V gene are SGHVS and FNYEAQ. V lost 3 bases, J lost 4 bases, and 19 bases stayed unmatched. The CDR3 totals 20 residues. CDR3 DNA sequence: TGTGCCAGCAGCTTCTGGCCCGGCGGGGGGGCCTCGGTCGGGTACAATGAGCAGTTCTTC. Translating gives CASSFWPGGGASVGYNEQFF.

The chain uses TRBV6-2 or TRBV6-3 and TRBJ1-5; no definite D call. With 7 bases removed from V and 1 base from J, the gap between germline ends came to 17 bases. CDR1 and CDR2 from the germline V gene are MNHEY and SVGEGT. The CDR3 sequence is 16 residues long. The CDR3 region has the DNA TGTGCCAGCAACAGAGAACACGAGGTCAGCAATCAGCCCCAGCATTTT. Its translation is CASNREHEVSNQPQHF.

The sample holds a few counts of this clonotype. This chain links TRBV3-1 with TRBJ1-2; the match to TRBD1 covers 7 bases. The CDR3 is made up of 13 amino acids. Germline V gene lookup returns CDR1 LGHDT and CDR2 YNNKEL (reference sequence). V was pared by 4 bases and J by 4 bases, with 3 bases of the junction left unmatched. As DNA, the CDR3 is TGTGCCAGCAGCCTTGGGACAGTCTATGGCTACACCTTC. This gives the protein CASSLGTVYGYTF.

This clonotype has more than one count but fewer than ten. This rearrangement joins TRBV9 to TRBJ1-2; TRBD1 is a possible D gene (6 bases). V dropped 3 bases and J dropped 4 bases, with 13 bases sitting between them. Germline-derived CDR1 and CDR2 are SGDLS and YYNGEE. This CDR3 is 14 amino acids long. The CDR3 reads CASSGTTGSYGYTF. Here the CDR3 DNA reads TGTGCCAGCAGCGGGACCACAGGGAGCTATGGCTACACCTTC.

Turning to this clonotype: Sequence at one end of the junction differs from germline and may be a read error. The chain employs TRBV5-1 and TRBJ1-1, with D perhaps matching TRBD1 (5 bases). CDR1 SGHRS and CDR2 YFSETQ come from the germline V gene. The CDR3 extends over 13 amino acids. CDR3 sequence: CAISFKGAAEAFF. In DNA form, the CDR3 reads TGCGCCATCAGCTTCAAAGGGGCGGCTGAAGCTTTCTTT.